This TCR beta chain is drawn from a study of CD8+CD57+ T cells in acquired aplastic anemia. Study-level results: A set of 25 to 35 CD8+ CDR3 sequences was shared between patients and controls, and these sequences appeared highly expressed in patients.

For this clonotype: Its antigen is as yet unknown.

There are 16 residues in the CDR3. The V segment lost 0 bases and the J segment 4 bases; nucleotides outside the gene matches: 5. Germline CDR1 and CDR2: LNHDA and SQIVND (reference sequence). TCR beta VDJ and CDR3 profiling used genomic DNA as template. TCRdb fed the reads into MiXCR, producing one record per CDR3 protein. Of some 220,000 distinct CDR3 sequences in the sample, around 32% were seen once. The sequencing input was sorted CD4+, CD8+, or CD8+CD57+ T cells (not recorded which) from PBMCs. The sequence was collected from a human donor in good health, serving as a control. V usage is TRBV19 and J usage is TRBJ2-1, with TRBD1 identical over 8 bases. CDR3 sequence (DNA): TGTGCCAGTAGTATAGACGGGACAGGAGCTTACAATGAGCAGTTCTTC. It translates to CASSIDGTGAYNEQFF.